This T cell receptor (beta chain) is drawn from a study of blood T cells in healthy people across ages. Donors were healthy Caucasian individuals from Russia aged roughly 6 to 95. The ends lost 3 bases at V and 7 bases at J; junction bases unmatched: 10. This CDR3 has 15 residues. The germline CDR1 and CDR2 sequences are LNHDA and SQIVND (reference sequence). Combining a sample-barcoded 5' primer with a J-beta primer mix, a second PCR ran for 7 to 11 cycles. TCRdb analysed the 5' RACE reads with MiXCR anew, one entry per CDR3 protein. The sample gives about 1 million distinct CDR3 sequences, over 35% of which show up once; about 20% is in the top ten.

The TCR was taken from a woman aged 60-75 years in good health. V gene TRBV19 combines with J gene TRBJ1-2, with 8 positions matching TRBD1. Sequencing used blood. The CDR3: CASSMLPGGVFGYTF. The CDR3 region has the DNA TGTGCCAGTAGTATGCTACCAGGGGGCGTGTTTGGCTACACCTTC.